This T cell receptor beta chain was identified during a study of T cell repertoires in cytomegalovirus infection. About the research overall: Shared public TCR beta signatures pointed to both CMV infection and a matching HLA type.

Whole-study results and caveats: Based on cumulative public TCR beta family frequency, carriers of CMV plus the relevant HLA were identified.

The V segment lost 4 bases and the J segment 0 bases; nucleotides outside the gene matches: 9. CDR1 LGHNT and CDR2 FRNRAP come from the germline V gene. The CDR3 consists of 16 residues. Concerning this clonotype: The antigen remains unidentified.

TCRdb processed the reads anew with MiXCR; each CDR3 protein has one entry. Seen here are roughly 49,000 distinct CDR3 sequences, roughly 20% observed once, and the top ten hold around 18%. The V gene is TRBV12-5, the J gene TRBJ2-7; the match to TRBD2 covers 7 bases. This receptor was identified in a human donor in good health (CMV status not recorded). Some clones in this sample may be carry-over from other donors' samples. The sequencing input was PBMCs, sequenced either directly or after in vitro stimulation (not recorded which). The CDR3: CASGWTRRGYSYEQYF. CDR3 DNA: TGTGCTAGTGGTTGGACACGGCGGGGGTACTCCTACGAGCAGTACTTC. Full variable domain (outside the CDR3, taken from reference TRBV12-5 and TRBJ2-7): DARVTQTPRHKVTEMGQEVTMRCQPILGHNTVFWYRQTMMQGLELLAYFRNRAPLDDSGMPKDRFSAEMPDATLATLKIQPSEPRDSAVYFCASGWTRRGYSYEQYFGPGTRLTVT.